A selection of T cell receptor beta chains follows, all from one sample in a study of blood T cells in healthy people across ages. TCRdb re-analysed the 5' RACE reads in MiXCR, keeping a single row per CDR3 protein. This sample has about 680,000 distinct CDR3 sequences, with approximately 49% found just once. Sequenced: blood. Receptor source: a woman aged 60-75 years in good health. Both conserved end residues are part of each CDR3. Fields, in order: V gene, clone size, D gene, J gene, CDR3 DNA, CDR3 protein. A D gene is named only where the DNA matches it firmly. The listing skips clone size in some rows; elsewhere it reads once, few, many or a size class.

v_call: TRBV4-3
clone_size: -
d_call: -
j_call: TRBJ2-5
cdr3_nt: TGCGCCAACAGCCATAGTCCGGGGCAAGAGACCCAGTACTTC
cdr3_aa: CANSHSPGQETQYF

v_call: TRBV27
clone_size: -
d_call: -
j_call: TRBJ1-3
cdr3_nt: TGTGCCAGCAGTGTAGCCAGGAGCTCCGGAAACACCATATATTTT
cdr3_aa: CASSVARSSGNTIYF

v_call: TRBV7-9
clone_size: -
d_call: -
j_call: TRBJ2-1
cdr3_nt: TGTGCCAGCAGCCTCAGGGCAGGCAGTGAGCAGTTCTTC
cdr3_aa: CASSLRAGSEQFF

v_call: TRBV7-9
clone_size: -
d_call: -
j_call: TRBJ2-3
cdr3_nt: TGTGCCAGCAGCTTCCAATCCGGGACAATCACAGATACGCAGTATTTT
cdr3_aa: CASSFQSGTITDTQYF

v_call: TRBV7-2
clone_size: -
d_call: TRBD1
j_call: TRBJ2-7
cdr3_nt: TGTGCCAGCAGCTTAGCGGGACAGGGAACCTACGAGCAGTACTTC
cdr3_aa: CASSLAGQGTYEQYF

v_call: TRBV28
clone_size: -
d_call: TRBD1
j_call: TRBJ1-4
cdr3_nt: TGTGCCAGCAGTCCCCTGGGACAGGGTAATGAAAAACTGTTTTTT
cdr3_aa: CASSPLGQGNEKLFF

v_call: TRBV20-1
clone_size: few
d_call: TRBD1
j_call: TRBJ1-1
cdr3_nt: TGCAGTGCCAGTCTCCCGGGACAGGGAGGTACTGAAGCTTTCTTT
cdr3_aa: CSASLPGQGGTEAFF

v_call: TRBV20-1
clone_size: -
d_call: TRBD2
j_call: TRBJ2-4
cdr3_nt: TGCAGTGCTAGAACTAGCGGGATAGCAGAGCAGTACTTC
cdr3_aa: CSARTSGIAEQYF

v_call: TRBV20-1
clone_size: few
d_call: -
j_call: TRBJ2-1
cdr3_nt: TGCAGTGCTAGGGACGGGGGCCCCGGGTCCTACAATGAGCAGTTCTTC
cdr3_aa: CSARDGGPGSYNEQFF

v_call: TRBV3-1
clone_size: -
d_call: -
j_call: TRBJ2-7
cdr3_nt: TGTGCCAGCAGCCAAGGCAGGGGACTCTACGAGCAGTACTTC
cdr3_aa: CASSQGRGLYEQYF

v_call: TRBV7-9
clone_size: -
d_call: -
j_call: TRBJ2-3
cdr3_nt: TGTGCCAGCAGCTCTACAGGGCCCAGAGATACGCAGTATTTT
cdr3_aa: CASSSTGPRDTQYF

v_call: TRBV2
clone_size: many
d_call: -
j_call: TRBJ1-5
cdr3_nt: TGTGCCAGCAGTGGCCAACTCTTAACAGGGATCACTCAGCCCCAGCATTTT
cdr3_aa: CASSGQLLTGITQPQHF

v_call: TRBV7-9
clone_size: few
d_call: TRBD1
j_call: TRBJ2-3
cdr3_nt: TGTGCCAGCAGCCCGGACAGGGTGCGAATGAATACGCAGTATTTT
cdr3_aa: CASSPDRVRMNTQYF

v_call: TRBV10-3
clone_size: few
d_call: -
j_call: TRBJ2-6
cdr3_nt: TGTGCCATCAGTGTAGGGAGCTCTGGGGCCAACGTCCTGACTTTC
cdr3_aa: CAISVGSSGANVLTF

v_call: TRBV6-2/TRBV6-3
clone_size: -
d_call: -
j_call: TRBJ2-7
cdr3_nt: TGTGCCAGCAGTTACAGCCAGAGCTCCTACAATGAGCAGTACTTC
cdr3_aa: CASSYSQSSYNEQYF

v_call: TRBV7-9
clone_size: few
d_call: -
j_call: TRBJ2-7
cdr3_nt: TGTGCCAGCAGCTTAGCGGTGTACAATGAGCAGTACTTC
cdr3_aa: CASSLAVYNEQYF

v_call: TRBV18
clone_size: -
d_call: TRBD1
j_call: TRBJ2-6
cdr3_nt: TGTGCCAGCTCACCATTGAGGACAGGGGTGAGCTCTGGGGCCAACGTCCTGACTTTC
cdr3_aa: CASSPLRTGVSSGANVLTF

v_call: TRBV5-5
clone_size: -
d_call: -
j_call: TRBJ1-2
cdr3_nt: TGTGCCAGCAGCGACGGAGCCAGTTCGGACTATGGCTACACCTTC
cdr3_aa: CASSDGASSDYGYTF

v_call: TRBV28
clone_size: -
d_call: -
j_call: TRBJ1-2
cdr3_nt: TGTGCCAGCAGTTTATCCTCAGGACGTGGCTACACCTTC
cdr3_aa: CASSLSSGRGYTF

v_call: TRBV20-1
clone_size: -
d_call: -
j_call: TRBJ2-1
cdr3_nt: TGCAGTGCTAGAGTACAGTACAATGAGCAGTTCTTC
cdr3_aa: CSARVQYNEQFF

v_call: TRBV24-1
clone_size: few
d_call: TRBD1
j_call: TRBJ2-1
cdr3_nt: TGTGCCACCAGTGATGGGGACAGAACCTACAATGAGCAGTTCTTC
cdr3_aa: CATSDGDRTYNEQFF

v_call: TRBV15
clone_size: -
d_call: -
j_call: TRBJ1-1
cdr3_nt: TGTGCCACCAGCAGAGATAGGCAGATGAACACTGAAGCTTTCTTT
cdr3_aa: CATSRDRQMNTEAFF

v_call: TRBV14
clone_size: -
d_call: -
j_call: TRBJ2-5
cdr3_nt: TGTGCCAGCAGCAGGACTTGGCAAGGTGGCCAGTACTTC
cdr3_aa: CASSRTWQGGQYF

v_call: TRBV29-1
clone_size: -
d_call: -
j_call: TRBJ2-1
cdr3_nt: TGCAGCGTTGCTCGCGGGGTTAGGAATGAGCAGTTCTTC
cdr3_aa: CSVARGVRNEQFF

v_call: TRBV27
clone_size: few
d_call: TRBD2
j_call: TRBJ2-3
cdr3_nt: TGTGCCAGCAGCCAAGGGACTAGCGGGACGGGTGCAGATACGCAGTATTTT
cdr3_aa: CASSQGTSGTGADTQYF

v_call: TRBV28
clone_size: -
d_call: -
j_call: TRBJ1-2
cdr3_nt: TGTGCCAGCAGGCCTAAAGGTTCGACGTACATCTATGGCTACACCTTC
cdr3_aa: CASRPKGSTYIYGYTF

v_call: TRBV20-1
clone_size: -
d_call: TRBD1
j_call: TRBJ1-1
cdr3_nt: TGCAGTGCAAACAGGGGACACACTGAAGCTTTCTTT
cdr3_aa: CSANRGHTEAFF

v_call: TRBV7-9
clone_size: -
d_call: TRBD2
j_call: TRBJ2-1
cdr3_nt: TGTGCCAGCAGCTTAGCCATGACTAGCGGTTACTACAATGAGCAGTTCTTC
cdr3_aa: CASSLAMTSGYYNEQFF

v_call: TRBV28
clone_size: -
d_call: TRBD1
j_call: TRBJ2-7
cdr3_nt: TGTGCCAGCAGTCCGGACAGGGGCGACTACGAGCAGTACTTC
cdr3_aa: CASSPDRGDYEQYF

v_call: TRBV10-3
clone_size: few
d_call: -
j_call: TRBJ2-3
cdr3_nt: TGTGCCATCAAAGACTTCACAGATACGCAGTATTTT
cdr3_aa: CAIKDFTDTQYF

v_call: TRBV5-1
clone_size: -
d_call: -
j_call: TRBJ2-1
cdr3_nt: TGCGCCAGCAGCTTGGCACAGGAAAGGTTCAATGAGCAGTTCTTC
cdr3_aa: CASSLAQERFNEQFF

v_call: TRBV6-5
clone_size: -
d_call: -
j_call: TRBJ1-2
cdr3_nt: TGTGCCAGCAGGCTAGGTGGACAGTCCTATGGCTACACCTTC
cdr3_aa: CASRLGGQSYGYTF

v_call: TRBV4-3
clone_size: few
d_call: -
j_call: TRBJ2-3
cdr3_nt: TGCGCCAGCAGCCGAAGGGATACTTCCGATACGCAGTATTTT
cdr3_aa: CASSRRDTSDTQYF

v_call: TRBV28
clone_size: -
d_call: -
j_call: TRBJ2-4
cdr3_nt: TGTGCCAGCAGTTTTGGATGGGCAGAGCTAGCCAAAAACATTCAGTACTTC
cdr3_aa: CASSFGWAELAKNIQYF

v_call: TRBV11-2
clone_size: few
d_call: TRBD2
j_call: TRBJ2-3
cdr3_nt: TGTGCCAGCAGACCCGGAGGGGGTGAGACTAGCGGGACAAGTAGGACAGATACGCAGTATTTT
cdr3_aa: CASRPGGGETSGTSRTDTQYF